The present TCR beta chain was sequenced within a study of neurological immune-mediated disorders. General study results and limits: The study found the most TCR clonal expansion in HTLV-1-associated myelopathy and the least in multiple sclerosis, below healthy controls.

Using its own MiXCR run on the 5' RACE reads, TCRdb lists one record per CDR3 protein. The sample includes tens of thousands of distinct CDR3 sequences, approximately 7% of them seen just once. The CDR3 contains 16 residues. CDR1 is LGHNT and CDR2 is FRNRAP in the germline V gene. V lost 6 bases to trimming and J lost 7 bases; unmatched junction nucleotides: 14. There are many counts of this clonotype. Its matching antigen is unknown. The chain couples TRBV12-5 to TRBJ2-1; TRBD1 aligns across 8 bases. The sample comprised CD4+ T cells from blood. This TCR came from a man aged 50-60 years in good health. The CDR3 protein is CASGLSQGALGNEQFF. The CDR3 DNA is TGTGCTAGTGGCCTCTCCCAGGGGGCCCTCGGGAATGAGCAGTTCTTC. The full variable domain, with the rest looked up from reference TRBV12-5 and TRBJ2-1, is DARVTQTPRHKVTEMGQEVTMRCQPILGHNTVFWYRQTMMQGLELLAYFRNRAPLDDSGMPKDRFSAEMPDATLATLKIQPSEPRDSAVYFCASGLSQGALGNEQFFGPGTRLTVL.